This T cell receptor beta chain was retrieved from a study of cytomegalovirus exposure and HLA in healthy donors. This clone showed up just once. Antigen unknown. PCR used 60 Vbeta primers and 13 Jbeta primers. Some clones are missing from TCRdb's copy, which holds only in-frame ones; the method was immunoSEQ multiplex PCR. The sample carries fewer than 200,000 clones, 60% to 80% recorded once. Overall study findings and caveats: Roughly uniform sequencing depth across donors was assumed, possibly incorrectly. The investigators catalogued 150 to 200 TCR beta chains as cytomegalovirus-associated. V- and J-gene trimming of TCR beta was linked (in a later analysis) to a missense DCLRE1C variant. A later analysis by the authors found several of the most significant clusters apparently linked to common viral pathogens.

The CDR3 consists of 17 residues. Per germline, CDR1 SGHRS and CDR2 YFSETQ. The J segment lost 0 bases and the V segment lost 2 bases, leaving 6 bases of the junction unmatched. The source of this sequence is a man between 60 and 70 years old in good health and CMV-seronegative. V is TRBV5-1 and J is TRBJ2-1, with 9 bases identical to TRBD2. The sample taken for sequencing was PBMCs. In DNA, the CDR3 is TGCGCCAGCAGCTTATCCCCTAGCGGGATCTCCTACAATGAGCAGTTCTTC. Translating it yields CASSLSPSGISYNEQFF.